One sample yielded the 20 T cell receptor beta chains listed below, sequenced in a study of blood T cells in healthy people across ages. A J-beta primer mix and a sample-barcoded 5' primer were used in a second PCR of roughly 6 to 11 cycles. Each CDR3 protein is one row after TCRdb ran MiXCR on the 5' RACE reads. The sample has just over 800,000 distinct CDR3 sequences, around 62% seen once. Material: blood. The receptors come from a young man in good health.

Here the CDR3 reads CASSPDKATNEKLFF. The CDR3 DNA sequence: TGTGCCAGCTCACCCGACAAGGCAACTAATGAAAAACTGTTTTTT. The V gene is TRBV18, the J gene TRBJ1-4; D remains ambiguous. V was trimmed by 3 bases and J by 0 bases, leaving 8 bases between them. Germline V gene data show CDR1 as KGHSH and CDR2 as LQKENI. This CDR3 contains 15 residues. The full variable domain, with the rest looked up from reference TRBV18 and TRBJ1-4, is NAGVMQNPRHLVRRRGQEARLRCSPMKGHSHVYWYRQLPEEGLKFMVYLQKENIIDESGMPKERFSAEFPKEGPSILRIQQVVRGDSAAYFCASSPDKATNEKLFFGSGTQLSVL.

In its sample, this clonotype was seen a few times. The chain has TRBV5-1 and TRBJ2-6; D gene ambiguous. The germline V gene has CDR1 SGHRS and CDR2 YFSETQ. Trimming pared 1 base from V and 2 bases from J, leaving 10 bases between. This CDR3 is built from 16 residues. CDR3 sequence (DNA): TGCGCCAGCAGCTTGACACGGACGGCTGGGGCCAACGTCCTGACTTTC. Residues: CASSLTRTAGANVLTF.

CDR3 sequence reads: CASSGDRVVEQYF. CDR3 nucleotides: TGTGCCAGCAGTGGCGACAGGGTGGTCGAGCAGTACTTC. This chain uses TRBV25-1 with TRBJ2-7; TRBD1 matches at 7 bases. Losses at the gene ends were 4 bases for V and 6 bases for J; bases not matched to a gene: 6. From germline, CDR1 is MGHDK and CDR2 SYGVNS. The CDR3 totals 13 residues.

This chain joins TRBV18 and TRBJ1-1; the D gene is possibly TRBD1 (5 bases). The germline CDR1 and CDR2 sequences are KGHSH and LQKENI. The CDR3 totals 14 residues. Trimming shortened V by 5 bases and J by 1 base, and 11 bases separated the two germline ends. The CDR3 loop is CASSDLGGNTEAFF. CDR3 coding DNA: TGTGCCAGCTCAGACCTCGGGGGGAACACTGAAGCTTTCTTT.

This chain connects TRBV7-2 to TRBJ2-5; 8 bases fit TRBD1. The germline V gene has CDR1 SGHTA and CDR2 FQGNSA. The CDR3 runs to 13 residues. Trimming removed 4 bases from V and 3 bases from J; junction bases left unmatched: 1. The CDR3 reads CASSWGQEETQYF. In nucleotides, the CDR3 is TGTGCCAGCAGCTGGGGACAGGAAGAGACCCAGTACTTC.

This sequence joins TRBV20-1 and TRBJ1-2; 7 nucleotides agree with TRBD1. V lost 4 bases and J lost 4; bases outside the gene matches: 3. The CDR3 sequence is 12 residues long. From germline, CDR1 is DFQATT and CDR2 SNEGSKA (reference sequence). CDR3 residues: CSATGQFYGYTF. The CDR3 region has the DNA TGCAGTGCTACGGGACAGTTCTATGGCTACACCTTC.

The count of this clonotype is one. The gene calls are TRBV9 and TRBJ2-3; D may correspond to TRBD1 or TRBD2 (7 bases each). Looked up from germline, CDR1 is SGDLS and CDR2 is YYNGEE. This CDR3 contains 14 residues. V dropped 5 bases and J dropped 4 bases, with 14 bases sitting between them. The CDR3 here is CASRPAGGADTQYF. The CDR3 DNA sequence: TGTGCCAGCAGACCAGCAGGGGGGGCAGATACGCAGTATTTT.

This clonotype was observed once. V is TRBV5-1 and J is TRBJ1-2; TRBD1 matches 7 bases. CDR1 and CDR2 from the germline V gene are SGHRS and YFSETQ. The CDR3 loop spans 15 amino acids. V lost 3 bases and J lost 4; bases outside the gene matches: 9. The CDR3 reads CASSWVPGQTYGYTF. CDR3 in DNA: TGCGCCAGCAGCTGGGTTCCGGGACAGACCTATGGCTACACCTTC.

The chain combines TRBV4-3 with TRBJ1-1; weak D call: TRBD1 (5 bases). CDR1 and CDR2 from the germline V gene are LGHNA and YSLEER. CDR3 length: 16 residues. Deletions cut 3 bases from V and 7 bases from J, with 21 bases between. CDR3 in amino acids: CASSQMIWGTDNEAFF. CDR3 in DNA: TGCGCCAGCAGCCAGATGATATGGGGGACCGATAATGAAGCTTTCTTT.

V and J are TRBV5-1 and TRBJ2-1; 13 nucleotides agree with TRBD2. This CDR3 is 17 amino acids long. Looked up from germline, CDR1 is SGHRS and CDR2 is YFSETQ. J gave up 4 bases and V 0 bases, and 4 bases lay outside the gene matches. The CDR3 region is CASSLAGLAGPYNEQFF. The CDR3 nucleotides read TGCGCCAGCAGCTTGGCGGGACTAGCGGGACCTTACAATGAGCAGTTCTTC.

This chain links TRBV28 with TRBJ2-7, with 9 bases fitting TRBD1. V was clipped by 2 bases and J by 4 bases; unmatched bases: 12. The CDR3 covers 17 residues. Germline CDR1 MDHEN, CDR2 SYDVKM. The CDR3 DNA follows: TGTGCCAGCAGTTTACGCGCCGGGACAGGGTACTATTACGAGCAGTACTTC. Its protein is CASSLRAGTGYYYEQYF.

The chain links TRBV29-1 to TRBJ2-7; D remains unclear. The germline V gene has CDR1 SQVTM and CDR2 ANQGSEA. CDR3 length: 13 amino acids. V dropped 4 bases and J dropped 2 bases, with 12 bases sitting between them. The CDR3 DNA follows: TGCAGCGTTGCTCGGGCCCTAACCTACGAGCAGTACTTC. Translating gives CSVARALTYEQYF.

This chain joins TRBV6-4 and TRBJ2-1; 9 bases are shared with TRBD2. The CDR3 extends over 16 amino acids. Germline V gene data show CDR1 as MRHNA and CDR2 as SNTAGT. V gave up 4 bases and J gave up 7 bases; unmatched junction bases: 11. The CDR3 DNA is TGTGCCAGCAGTGCAGAGGGCGGGGGGGCCGGTAATGAGCAGTTCTTC. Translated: CASSAEGGGAGNEQFF.

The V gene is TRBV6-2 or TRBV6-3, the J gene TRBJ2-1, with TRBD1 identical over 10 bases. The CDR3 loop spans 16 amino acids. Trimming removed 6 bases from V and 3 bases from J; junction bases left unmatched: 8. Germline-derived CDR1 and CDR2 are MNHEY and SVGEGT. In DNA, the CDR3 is TGTGCCAGCAGCCTCTACGACAGGGGGCTCTACAATGAGCAGTTCTTC. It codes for CASSLYDRGLYNEQFF.

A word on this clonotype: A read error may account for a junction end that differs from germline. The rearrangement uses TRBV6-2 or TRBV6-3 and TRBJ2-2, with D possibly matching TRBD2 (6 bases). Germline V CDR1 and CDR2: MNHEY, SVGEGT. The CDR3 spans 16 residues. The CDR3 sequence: CASCYPGLVNTGELFF. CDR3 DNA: TGTGCCAGCTGTTACCCGGGACTGGTGAACACCGGGGAGCTGTTTTTT.

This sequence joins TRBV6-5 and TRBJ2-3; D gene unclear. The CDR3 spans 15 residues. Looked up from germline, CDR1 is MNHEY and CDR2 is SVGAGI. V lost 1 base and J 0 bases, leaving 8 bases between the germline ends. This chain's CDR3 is CASSYWQESTDTQYF. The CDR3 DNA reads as TGTGCCAGCAGTTACTGGCAGGAGAGCACAGATACGCAGTATTTT.

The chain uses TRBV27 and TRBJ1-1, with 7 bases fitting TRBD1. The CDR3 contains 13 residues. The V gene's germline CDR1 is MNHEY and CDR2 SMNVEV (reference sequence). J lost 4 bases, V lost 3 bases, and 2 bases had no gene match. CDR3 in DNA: TGTGCCAGCAGTTTTCACAGGGGCACTGAAGCTTTCTTT. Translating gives CASSFHRGTEAFF.

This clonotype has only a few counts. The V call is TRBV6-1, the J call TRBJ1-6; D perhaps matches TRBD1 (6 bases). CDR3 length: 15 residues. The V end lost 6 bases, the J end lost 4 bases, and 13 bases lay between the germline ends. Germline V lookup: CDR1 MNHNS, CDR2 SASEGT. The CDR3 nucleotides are TGTGCCAGCAGCGCCTTGGACAGATATAATTCACCCCTCCACTTT. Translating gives CASSALDRYNSPLHF.

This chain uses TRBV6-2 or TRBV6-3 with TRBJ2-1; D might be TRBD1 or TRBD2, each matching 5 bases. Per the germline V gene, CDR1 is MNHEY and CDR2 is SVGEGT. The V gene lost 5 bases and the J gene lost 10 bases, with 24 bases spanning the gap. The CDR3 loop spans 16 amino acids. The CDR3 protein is CASSLQGIAGDEEQFF. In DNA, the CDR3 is TGTGCCAGCAGTCTTCAGGGCATAGCCGGGGATGAAGAGCAGTTCTTC.

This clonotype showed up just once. CDR3 sequence (DNA): TGTGCCAGCAGCTCCTACAGGGGGTTGACCGGGGAGCTGTTTTTT. Its translation is CASSSYRGLTGELFF. V gene TRBV9 combines with J gene TRBJ2-2; 8 bases map to TRBD1. Trimming took 4 bases from V and 5 from J; bases not matched to a gene: 7. The CDR3 extends over 15 amino acids. The V gene's germline CDR1 is SGDLS and CDR2 YYNGEE. The whole variable domain, remainder taken from reference TRBV9 and TRBJ2-2, is DSGVTQTPKHLITATGQRVTLRCSPRSGDLSVYWYQQSLDQGLQFLIQYYNGEERAKGNILERFSAQQFPDLHSELNLSSLELGDSALYFCASSSYRGLTGELFFGEGSRLTVL.